This section outlines one T cell receptor beta chain sequence together with its context. Some clones are missing from TCRdb's copy, which holds only in-frame ones; the method was immunoSEQ multiplex PCR. The data hold 55,000 to 80,000 clones, with 85% to 90% observed a single time. The CDR3 length is 16 residues. The germline CDR1 and CDR2 sequences are MGHRA and YSYEKL. V was trimmed by 0 bases and J by 1 base, leaving 13 bases between them. This specimen belongs to a study of OX40 agonist ivuxolimab in advanced cancers. For the study at large: The treatment was a fully human IgG2 OX40 agonist, ivuxolimab.

The receptor comes from an adult with an advanced solid tumor such as melanoma, head and neck, liver or kidney cancer. The chain uses TRBV4-1 and TRBJ2-7; tentatively, D is TRBD2 (5 bases). Source: CD4+ or CD8+ T cells sorted from blood, taken in a trial of the OX40 agonist ivuxolimab. CDR3 loop: CASSQDPSFPSYEQYF. Written as DNA, the CDR3 is TGCGCCAGCAGCCAAGATCCTAGCTTCCCTTCCTACGAGCAGTACTTC.